This TCR beta chain was found in a study of early T cells in non-severe SARS-CoV-2 infection. Study overall: Bulk RNA isolated from unsorted whole blood underwent sequencing; chains were not paired. The study, taken as a whole, reports: VDJdb-based matching was biased toward anti-spike CD8 responses and missed private and CD4 specificities.

This clonotype has a count of ten or more. Its specificity is not known. The V and J ends lost 1 base and 5 bases respectively, with 5 bases between them. The CDR3 runs 12 residues. Looked up from germline, CDR1 is LNHDA and CDR2 is SQIVND (reference sequence). The TCR library protocol attached unique molecular identifiers to the individual cDNA molecules. A single record per CDR3 protein comes from TCRdb applying MiXCR to the 5' RACE reads. Of some 57,000 distinct CDR3 sequences in the sample, over 9.5% were seen once. V gene TRBV19 combines with J gene TRBJ2-5; D ambiguous. This clonotype was sampled from an adult who was a healthcare worker with PCR-confirmed SARS-CoV-2 infection or an uninfected control (not recorded which). The sample consisted of whole blood. As DNA, the CDR3 is TGTGCCAGTAGTATAGGGGTGGAGACCCAGTACTTC. Translation gives CASSIGVETQYF.